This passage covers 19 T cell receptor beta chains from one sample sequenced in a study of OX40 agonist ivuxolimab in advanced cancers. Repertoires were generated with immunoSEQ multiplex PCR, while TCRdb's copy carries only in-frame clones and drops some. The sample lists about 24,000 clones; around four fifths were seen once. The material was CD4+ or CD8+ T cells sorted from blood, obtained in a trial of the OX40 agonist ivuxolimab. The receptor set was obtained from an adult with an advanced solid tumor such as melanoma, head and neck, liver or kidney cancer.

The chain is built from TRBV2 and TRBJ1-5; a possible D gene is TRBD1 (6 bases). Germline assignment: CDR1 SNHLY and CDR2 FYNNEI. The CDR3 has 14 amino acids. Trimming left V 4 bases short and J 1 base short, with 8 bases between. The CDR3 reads CASSVGGSNQPQHF. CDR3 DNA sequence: TGTGCCAGCAGTGTTGGGGGCAGCAATCAGCCCCAGCATTTT.

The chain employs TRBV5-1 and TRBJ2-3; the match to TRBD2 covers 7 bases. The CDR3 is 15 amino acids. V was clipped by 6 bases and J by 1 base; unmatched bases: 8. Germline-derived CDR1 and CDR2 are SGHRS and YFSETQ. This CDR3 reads CASTGGRGGTDTQYF. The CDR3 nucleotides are TGCGCCAGCACAGGTGGGAGGGGTGGCACAGATACGCAGTATTTT.

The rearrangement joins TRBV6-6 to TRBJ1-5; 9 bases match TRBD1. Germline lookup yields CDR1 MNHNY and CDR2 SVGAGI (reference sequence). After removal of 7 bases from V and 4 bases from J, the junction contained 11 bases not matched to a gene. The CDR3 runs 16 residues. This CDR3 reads CASIARQGVQNQPQHF. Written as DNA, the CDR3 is TGTGCCAGCATCGCTAGACAGGGGGTTCAGAATCAGCCCCAGCATTTT.

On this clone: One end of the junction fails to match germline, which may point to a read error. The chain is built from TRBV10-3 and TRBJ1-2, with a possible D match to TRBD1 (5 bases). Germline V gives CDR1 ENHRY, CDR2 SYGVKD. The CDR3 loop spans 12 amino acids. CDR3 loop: CAIGEGNYGYTF. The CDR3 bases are TGTGCCATCGGTGAGGGGAACTATGGCTACACCTTC.

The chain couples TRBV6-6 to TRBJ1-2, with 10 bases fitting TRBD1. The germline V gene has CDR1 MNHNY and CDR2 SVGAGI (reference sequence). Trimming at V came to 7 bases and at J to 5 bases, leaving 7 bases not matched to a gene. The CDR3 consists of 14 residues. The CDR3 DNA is TGTGCCAGCACCTCGACAGGGGGCCAGTATGGCTACACCTTC. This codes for CASTSTGGQYGYTF.

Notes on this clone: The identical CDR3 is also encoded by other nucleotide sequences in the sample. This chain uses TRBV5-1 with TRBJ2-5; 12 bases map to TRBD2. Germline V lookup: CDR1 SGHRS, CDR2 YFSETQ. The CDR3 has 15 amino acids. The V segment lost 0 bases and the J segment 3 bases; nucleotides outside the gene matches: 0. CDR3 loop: CASSLGLAGEETQYF. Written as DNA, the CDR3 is TGCGCCAGCAGCTTGGGACTAGCGGGGGAAGAGACCCAGTACTTC.

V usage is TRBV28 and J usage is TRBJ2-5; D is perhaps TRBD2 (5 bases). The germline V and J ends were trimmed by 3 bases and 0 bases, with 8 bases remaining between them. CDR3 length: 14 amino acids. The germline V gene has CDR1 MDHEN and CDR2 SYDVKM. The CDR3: CASSFTGYQETQYF. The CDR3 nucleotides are TGTGCCAGCAGTTTTACGGGGTACCAAGAGACCCAGTACTTC.

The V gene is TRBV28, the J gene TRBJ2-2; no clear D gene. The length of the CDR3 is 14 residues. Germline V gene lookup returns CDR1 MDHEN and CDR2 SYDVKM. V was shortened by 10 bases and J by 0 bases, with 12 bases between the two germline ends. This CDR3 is CATTRRTNTGELFF. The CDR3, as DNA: TGTGCCACCACGCGACGGACGAACACCGGGGAGCTGTTTTTT.

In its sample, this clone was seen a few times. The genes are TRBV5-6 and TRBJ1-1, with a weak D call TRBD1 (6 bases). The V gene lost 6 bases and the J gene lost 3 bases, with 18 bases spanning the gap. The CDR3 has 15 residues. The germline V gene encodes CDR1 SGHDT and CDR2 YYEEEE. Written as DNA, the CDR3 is TGTGCCAGCACCGGGGTTGAGGGGGATGACACTGAAGCTTTCTTT. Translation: CASTGVEGDDTEAFF.

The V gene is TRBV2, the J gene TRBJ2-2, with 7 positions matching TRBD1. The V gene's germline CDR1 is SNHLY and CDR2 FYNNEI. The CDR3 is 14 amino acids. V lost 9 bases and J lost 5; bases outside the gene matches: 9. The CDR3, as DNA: TGTGCCAGTGCCCCGGGACAGTCAACCGGGGAGCTGTTTTTT. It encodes CASAPGQSTGELFF.

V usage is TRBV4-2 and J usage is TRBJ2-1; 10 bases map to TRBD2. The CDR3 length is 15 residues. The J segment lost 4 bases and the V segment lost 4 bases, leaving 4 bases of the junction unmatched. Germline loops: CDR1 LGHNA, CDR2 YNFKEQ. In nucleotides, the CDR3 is TGTGCCAGCAGCCCCTCTAGCGGGGGATACAATGAGCAGTTCTTC. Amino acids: CASSPSSGGYNEQFF.

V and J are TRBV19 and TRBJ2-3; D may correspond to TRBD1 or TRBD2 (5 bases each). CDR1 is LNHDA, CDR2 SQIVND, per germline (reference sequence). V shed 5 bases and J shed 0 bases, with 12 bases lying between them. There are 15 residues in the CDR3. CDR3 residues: CASSLGTTSTDTQYF. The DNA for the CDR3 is TGTGCCAGTAGTCTAGGGACCACTAGCACAGATACGCAGTATTTT.

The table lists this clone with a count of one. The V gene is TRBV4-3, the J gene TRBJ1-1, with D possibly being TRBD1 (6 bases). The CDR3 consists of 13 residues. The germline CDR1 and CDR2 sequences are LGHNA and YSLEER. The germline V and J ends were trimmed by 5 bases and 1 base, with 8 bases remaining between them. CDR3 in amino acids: CASSADRNTEAFF. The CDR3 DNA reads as TGCGCCAGCAGCGCGGACAGGAACACTGAAGCTTTCTTT.

This chain's CDR3 is CASSLGDRGWQNIQYF. DNA of the CDR3: TGCGCCAGCAGCTTGGGGGACAGGGGGTGGCAAAACATTCAGTACTTC. The V gene is TRBV5-1, the J gene TRBJ2-4; the match to TRBD1 covers 11 bases. CDR1 is SGHRS, CDR2 YFSETQ, per germline. V lost 0 bases to trimming and J lost 5 bases; unmatched junction nucleotides: 4. The CDR3 sequence is 16 residues long.

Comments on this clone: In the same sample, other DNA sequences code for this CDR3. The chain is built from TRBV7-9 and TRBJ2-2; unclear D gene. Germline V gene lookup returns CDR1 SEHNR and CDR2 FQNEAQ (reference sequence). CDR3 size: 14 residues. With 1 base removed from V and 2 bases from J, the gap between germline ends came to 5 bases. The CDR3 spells CASSLGVNTGELFF. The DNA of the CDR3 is TGTGCCAGCAGCTTAGGAGTTAACACCGGGGAGCTGTTTTTT.

CDR3 in amino acids: CASSRAGQGYGYTF. The CDR3 nucleotides are TGTGCCAGCAGTCGCGCGGGACAGGGGTATGGCTACACCTTC. This chain links TRBV6-1 with TRBJ1-2; 10 bases map to TRBD1. V gave up 5 bases and J gave up 5 bases; unmatched junction bases: 5. Looked up from germline, CDR1 is MNHNS and CDR2 is SASEGT. This CDR3 contains 14 residues.

The CDR3 here is CASSQDWDRARTDTQYF. As DNA, the CDR3 is TGTGCCAGCAGCCAGGATTGGGACAGGGCGAGGACAGATACGCAGTATTTT. This chain links TRBV14 with TRBJ2-3, with 9 bases lining up with TRBD1. This CDR3 region has 17 residues. From germline, CDR1 is SGHDN and CDR2 FVKESK. V dropped 3 bases and J dropped 3; count of bases not matched to a gene: 10.

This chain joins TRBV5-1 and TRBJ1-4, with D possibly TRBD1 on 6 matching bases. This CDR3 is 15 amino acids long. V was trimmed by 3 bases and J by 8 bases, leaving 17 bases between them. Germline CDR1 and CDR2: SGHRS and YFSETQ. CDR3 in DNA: TGCGCCAGCAGCTACTCAGGGGCGGAAGGCGAAAAACTGTTTTTT. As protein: CASSYSGAEGEKLFF.

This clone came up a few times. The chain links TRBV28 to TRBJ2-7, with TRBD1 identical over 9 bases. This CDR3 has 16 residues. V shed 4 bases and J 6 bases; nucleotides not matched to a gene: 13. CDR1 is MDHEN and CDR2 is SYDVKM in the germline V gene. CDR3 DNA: TGTGCCAGCAGTTCCTCCTCGGGACAGGGCTTCGGCGAGCAGTACTTC. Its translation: CASSSSSGQGFGEQYF.